This T cell receptor beta chain derives from a study of CD4 T cells in relation to SARS-CoV-2 and coronaviruses. With 8 bases clipped from V and 2 bases from J, the junction kept 13 bases outside the gene matches. This CDR3 is 15 amino acids long. Germline CDR1 SQVTM, CDR2 ANQGSEA. The unexposed donors gave CD4+ T cells in about 2011-2018, prior to COVID-19. The cells were cultured for about ten days before CD4+ T cells were isolated. On this clone: Its antigen is not known.

TCRdb's copy holds only in-frame clones and misses some; the assay was immunoSEQ multiplex PCR. Among 30,000 or so clones listed, around three quarters were seen once. The sequenced sample consisted of CD4+ T cells from PBMCs, cultured in vitro. The chain joins TRBV29-1 to TRBJ1-1, with 8 nucleotides matching TRBD1. This TCR was recovered from a human donor in good health. The CDR3 sequence: CSTGRSTGGNTEAFF. DNA of the CDR3: TGCAGCACCGGCCGATCAACAGGGGGTAACACTGAAGCTTTCTTT.